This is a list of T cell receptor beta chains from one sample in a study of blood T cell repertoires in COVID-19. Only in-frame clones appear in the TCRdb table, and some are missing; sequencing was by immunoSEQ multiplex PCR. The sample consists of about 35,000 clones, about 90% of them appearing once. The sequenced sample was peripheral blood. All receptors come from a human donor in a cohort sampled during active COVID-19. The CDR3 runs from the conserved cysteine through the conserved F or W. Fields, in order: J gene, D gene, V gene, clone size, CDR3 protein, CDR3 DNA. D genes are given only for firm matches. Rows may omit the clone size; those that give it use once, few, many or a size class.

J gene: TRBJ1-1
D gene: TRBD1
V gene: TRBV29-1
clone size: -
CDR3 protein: CSVTGVTEAFF
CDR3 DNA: TGCAGTGTAACAGGGGTCACTGAAGCTTTCTTT

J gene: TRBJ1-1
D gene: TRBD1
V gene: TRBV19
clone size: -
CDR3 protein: CASSMGRDRGRGNTEAFF
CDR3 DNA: TGTGCCAGTAGTATGGGGCGGGACAGGGGGAGAGGGAACACTGAAGCTTTCTTT

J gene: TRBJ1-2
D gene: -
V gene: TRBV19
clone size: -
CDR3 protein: CASSQFRRGKDYGYTF
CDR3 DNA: TGTGCCAGTAGCCAGTTCAGGCGGGGGAAGGACTATGGCTACACCTTC

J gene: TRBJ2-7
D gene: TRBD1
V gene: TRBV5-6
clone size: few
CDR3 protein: CASSLNRGYEQYF
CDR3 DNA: TGTGCCAGCAGCTTGAACAGGGGGTACGAGCAGTACTTC

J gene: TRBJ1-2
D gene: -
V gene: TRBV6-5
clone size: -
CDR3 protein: CASSPLGTGYTF
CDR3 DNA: TGTGCCAGCAGCCCCCTCGGTACTGGCTACACCTTC

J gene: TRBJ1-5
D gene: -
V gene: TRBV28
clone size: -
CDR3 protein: CASMVGRAYSNQPQHF
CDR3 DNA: TGTGCCAGCATGGTCGGCAGGGCCTATAGCAATCAGCCCCAGCATTTT

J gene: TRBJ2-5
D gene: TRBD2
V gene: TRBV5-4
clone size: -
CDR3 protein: CASSLELAGAQETQYF
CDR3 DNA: TGTGCCAGCAGCTTAGAGCTAGCGGGGGCTCAAGAGACCCAGTACTTC

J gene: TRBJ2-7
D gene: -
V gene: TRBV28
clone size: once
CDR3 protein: CASRPLRHLTYEQYF
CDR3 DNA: TGTGCCAGCAGGCCACTGCGCCATCTAACGTACGAGCAGTACTTC

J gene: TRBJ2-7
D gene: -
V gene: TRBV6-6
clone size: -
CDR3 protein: CASSPTSYEQYF
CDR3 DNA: TGTGCCAGCAGCCCGACAAGCTACGAGCAGTACTTC

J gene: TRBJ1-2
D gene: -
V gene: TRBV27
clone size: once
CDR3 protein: CASSLLYTF
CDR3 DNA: TGTGCCAGCAGTTTACTCTACACCTTC

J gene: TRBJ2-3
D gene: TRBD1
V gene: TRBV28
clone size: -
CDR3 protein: CASALQGAQTDTQYF
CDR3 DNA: TGTGCCAGCGCGCTACAGGGGGCGCAAACAGATACGCAGTATTTT

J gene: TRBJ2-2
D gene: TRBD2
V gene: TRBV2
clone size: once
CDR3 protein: CASSGGPGLPANTGELFF
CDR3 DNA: TGTGCCAGCAGTGGGGGACCGGGACTACCGGCGAACACCGGGGAGCTGTTTTTT

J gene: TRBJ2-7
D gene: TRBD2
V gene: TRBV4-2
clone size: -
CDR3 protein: CASSPREGASPYEQYF
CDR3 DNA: TGTGCCAGCAGCCCGCGGGAGGGGGCAAGCCCCTACGAGCAGTACTTC

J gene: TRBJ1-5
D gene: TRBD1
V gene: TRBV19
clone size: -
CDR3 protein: CASSQRDRAIVSNQPQHF
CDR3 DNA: TGTGCCAGTAGTCAACGGGACAGGGCCATAGTTAGCAATCAGCCCCAGCATTTT

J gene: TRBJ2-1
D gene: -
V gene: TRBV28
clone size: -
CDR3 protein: CASSRGGGFLNNEQFF
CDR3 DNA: TGTGCCAGCAGCCGGGGAGGCGGGTTTCTAAACAATGAGCAGTTCTTC

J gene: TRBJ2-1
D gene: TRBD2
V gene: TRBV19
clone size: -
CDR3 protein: CASSIGLAGGPYNEQFF
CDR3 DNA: TGTGCCAGTAGTATAGGACTGGCGGGGGGGCCCTACAATGAGCAGTTCTTC

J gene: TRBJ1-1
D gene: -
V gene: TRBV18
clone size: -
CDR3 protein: CASSPPMGQSATEAFF
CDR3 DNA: TGTGCCAGCTCACCACCGATGGGTCAAAGCGCGACTGAAGCTTTCTTT

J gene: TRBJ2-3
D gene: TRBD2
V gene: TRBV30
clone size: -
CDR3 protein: CAWSGPAPGLAGGTDTQYF
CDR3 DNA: TGTGCCTGGAGTGGACCCGCGCCGGGACTAGCTGGGGGCACAGATACGCAGTATTTT

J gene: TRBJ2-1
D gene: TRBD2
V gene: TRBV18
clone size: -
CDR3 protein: CASSPPGQAGFYNEQFF
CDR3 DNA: TGTGCCAGCTCACCACCGGGGCAAGCGGGGTTCTACAATGAGCAGTTCTTC

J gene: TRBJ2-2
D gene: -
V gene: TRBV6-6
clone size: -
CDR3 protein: CASTVVNTGELFF
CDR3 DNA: TGTGCCAGCACAGTCGTGAACACCGGGGAGCTGTTTTTT

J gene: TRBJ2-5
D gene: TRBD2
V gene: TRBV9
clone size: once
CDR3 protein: CASSEKLAGKGGETQYF
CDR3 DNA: TGTGCCAGCAGCGAAAAACTAGCGGGAAAGGGGGGGGAGACCCAGTACTTC

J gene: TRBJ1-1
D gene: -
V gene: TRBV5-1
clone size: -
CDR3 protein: CASSLWTDRTEAFF
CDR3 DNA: TGCGCCAGCAGCTTGTGGACAGACCGCACTGAAGCTTTCTTT

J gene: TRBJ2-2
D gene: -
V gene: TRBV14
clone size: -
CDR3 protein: CASSQLVNTGELFF
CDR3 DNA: TGTGCCAGCAGCCAATTAGTGAACACCGGGGAGCTGTTTTTT

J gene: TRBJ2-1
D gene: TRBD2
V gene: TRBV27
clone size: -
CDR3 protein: CASSLIRTSGTYNEQFF
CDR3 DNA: TGTGCCAGCAGTTTAATCCGAACTAGCGGGACCTACAATGAGCAGTTCTTC

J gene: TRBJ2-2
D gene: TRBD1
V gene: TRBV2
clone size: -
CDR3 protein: CASSLRQGATGELFF
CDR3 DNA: TGTGCCAGCAGCCTCCGACAGGGGGCGACCGGGGAGCTGTTTTTT

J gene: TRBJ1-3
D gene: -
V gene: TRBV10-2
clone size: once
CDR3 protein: CASSELRFTGNTIYF
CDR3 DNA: TGCGCCAGCAGTGAACTCCGGTTTACTGGAAACACCATATATTTT

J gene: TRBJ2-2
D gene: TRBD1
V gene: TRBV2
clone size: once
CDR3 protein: CASRRQGAETGELFF
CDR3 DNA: TGTGCCAGCAGGAGACAGGGGGCAGAGACCGGGGAGCTGTTTTTT

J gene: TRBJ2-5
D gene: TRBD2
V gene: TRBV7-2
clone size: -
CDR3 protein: CASSPQSAGGGETQYF
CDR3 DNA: TGTGCCAGCAGCCCCCAATCAGCGGGGGGGGGAGAGACCCAGTACTTC

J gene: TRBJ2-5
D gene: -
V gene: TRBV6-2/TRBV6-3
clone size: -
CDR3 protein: CASSRGLAQETQYF
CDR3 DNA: TGTGCCAGCAGTCGGGGACTGGCGCAAGAGACCCAGTACTTC

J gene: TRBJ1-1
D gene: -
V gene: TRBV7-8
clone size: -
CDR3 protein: CASSIGQKAFF
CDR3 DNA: TGTGCCAGCAGCATCGGACAGAAAGCTTTCTTT

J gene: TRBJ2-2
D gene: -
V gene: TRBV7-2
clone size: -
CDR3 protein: CASSLGRVRAGELFF
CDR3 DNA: TGTGCCAGCAGCTTAGGCCGGGTTCGGGCCGGGGAGCTGTTTTTT

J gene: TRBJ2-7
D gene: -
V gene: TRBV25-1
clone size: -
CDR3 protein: CASSNFRGWYF
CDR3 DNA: TGTGCCAGCAGTAATTTCCGGGGATGGTACTTC

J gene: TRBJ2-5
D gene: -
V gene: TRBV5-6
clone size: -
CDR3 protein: CASSLGHQVFQETQYF
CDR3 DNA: TGTGCCAGCAGCCTTGGACACCAAGTCTTCCAAGAGACCCAGTACTTC

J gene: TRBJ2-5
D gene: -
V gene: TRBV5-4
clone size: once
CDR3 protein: CASSRDGETQYF
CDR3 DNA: TGTGCCAGCAGCCGCGACGGGGAGACCCAGTACTTC

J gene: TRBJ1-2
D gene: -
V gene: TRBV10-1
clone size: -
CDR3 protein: CASSPPLTGPLYGYTF
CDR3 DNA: TGCGCCAGCAGCCCTCCTCTTACAGGACCCCTATATGGCTACACCTTC

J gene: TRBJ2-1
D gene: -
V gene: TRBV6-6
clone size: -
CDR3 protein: CASIDSQGTEFF
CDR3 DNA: TGTGCCAGCATCGATTCCCAGGGGACGGAGTTCTTC

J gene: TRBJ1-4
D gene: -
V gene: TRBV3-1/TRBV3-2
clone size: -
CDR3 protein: CASSQRTTNEKLFF
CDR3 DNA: TGTGCCAGCAGCCAGAGAACAACTAATGAAAAACTGTTTTTT

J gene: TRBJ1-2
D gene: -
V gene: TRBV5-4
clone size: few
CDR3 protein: CASSLAGNYGYTF
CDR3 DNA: TGTGCCAGCAGCTTGGCCGGGAACTATGGCTACACCTTC

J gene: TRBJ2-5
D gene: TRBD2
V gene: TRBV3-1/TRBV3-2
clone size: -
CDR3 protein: CASSQAATSGGQETQYF
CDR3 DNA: TGTGCCAGCAGCCAAGCAGCGACTAGCGGGGGTCAAGAGACCCAGTACTTC

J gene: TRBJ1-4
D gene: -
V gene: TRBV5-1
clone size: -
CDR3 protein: CASRLLQGNNEKLFF
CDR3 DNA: TGCGCCAGCAGGCTACTTCAGGGGAATAATGAAAAACTGTTTTTT

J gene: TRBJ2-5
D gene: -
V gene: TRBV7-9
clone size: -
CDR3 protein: CASSLEAVETQYF
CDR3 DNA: TGTGCCAGCAGCTTGGAGGCGGTAGAGACCCAGTACTTC

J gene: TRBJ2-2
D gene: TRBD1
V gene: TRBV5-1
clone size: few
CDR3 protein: CASREGQGVYTGELFF
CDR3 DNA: TGCGCCAGTCGAGAAGGACAGGGGGTTTACACCGGGGAGCTGTTTTTT

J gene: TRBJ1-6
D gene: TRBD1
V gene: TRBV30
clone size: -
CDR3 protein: CAWSPTGQSSYNSPLHF
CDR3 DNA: TGTGCCTGGAGTCCAACGGGACAGAGCTCCTATAATTCACCCCTCCACTTT

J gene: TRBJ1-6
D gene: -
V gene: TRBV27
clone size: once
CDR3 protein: CASSLLQGRNSPLHF
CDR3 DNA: TGTGCCAGCAGTTTACTCCAGGGGAGAAATTCACCCCTCCACTTT